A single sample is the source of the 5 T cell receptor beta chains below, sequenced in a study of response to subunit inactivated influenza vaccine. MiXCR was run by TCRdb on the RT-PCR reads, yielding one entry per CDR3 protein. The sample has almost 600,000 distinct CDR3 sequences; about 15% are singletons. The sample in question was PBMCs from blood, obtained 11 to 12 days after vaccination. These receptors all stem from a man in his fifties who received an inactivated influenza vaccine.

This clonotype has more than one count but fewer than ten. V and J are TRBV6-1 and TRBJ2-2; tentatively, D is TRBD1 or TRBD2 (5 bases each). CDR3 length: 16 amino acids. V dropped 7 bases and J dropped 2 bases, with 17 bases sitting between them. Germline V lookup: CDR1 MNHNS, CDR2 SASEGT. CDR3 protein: CASMGDPPINTGELFF. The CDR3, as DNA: TGTGCCAGCATGGGGGATCCACCCATAAACACCGGGGAGCTGTTTTTT.

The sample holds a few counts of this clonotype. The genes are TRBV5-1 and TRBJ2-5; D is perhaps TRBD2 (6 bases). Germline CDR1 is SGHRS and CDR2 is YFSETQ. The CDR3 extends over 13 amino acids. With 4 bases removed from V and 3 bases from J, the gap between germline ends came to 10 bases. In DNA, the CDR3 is TGCGCCAGCAGCACGGAGGGAAAAGAGACCCAGTACTTC. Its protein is CASSTEGKETQYF.

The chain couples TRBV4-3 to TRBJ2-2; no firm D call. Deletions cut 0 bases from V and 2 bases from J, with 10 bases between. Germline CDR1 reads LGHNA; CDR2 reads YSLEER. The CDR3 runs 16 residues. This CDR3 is CASSQDLKINTGELFF. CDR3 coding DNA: TGCGCCAGCAGCCAAGATCTTAAGATCAACACCGGGGAGCTGTTTTTT.

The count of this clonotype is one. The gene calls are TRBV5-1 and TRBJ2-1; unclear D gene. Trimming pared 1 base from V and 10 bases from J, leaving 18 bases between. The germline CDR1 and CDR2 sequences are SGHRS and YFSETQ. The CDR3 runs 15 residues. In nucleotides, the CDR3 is TGCGCCAGCAGCTTGTTGTGGGAAACCCCCAACGAGCAGTTCTTC. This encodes CASSLLWETPNEQFF. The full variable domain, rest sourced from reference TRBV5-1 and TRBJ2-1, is KAGVTQTPRYLIKTRGQQVTLSCSPISGHRSVSWYQQTPGQGLQFLFEYFSETQRNKGNFPGRFSGRQFSNSRSEMNVSTLELGDSALYLCASSLLWETPNEQFFGPGTRLTVL.

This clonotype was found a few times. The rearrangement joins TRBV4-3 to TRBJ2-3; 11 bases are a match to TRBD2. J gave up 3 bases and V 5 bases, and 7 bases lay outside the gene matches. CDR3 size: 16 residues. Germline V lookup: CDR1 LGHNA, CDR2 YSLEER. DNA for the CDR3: TGCGCCAGCAGCTTCCTAGCGGGGGGCCAGACAGATACGCAGTATTTT. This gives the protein CASSFLAGGQTDTQYF.